Each of the 12 T cell receptor beta chains below was sequenced from the same sample in a study of CD8+CD57+ T cells in acquired aplastic anemia. Genomic DNA was employed as the template in profiling TCR beta VDJ and CDR3. TCRdb redid the calling of the reads with MiXCR, one entry per CDR3 protein. The sample comprises hundreds of thousands of distinct CDR3 sequences, 65% to 80% of which are singletons, and 4% rests with the top ten. Source material: sorted CD4+, CD8+, or CD8+CD57+ T cells (not recorded which) from PBMCs. The receptor source for this set is a human donor in good health, serving as a control.

In regard to this clonotype: Just one base apart from a much larger clone, this may be a read error. Lacking the conserved final phenylalanine or tryptophan, this CDR3 likely reflects a read error. This chain uses TRBV20-1 with TRBJ1-1; 8 positions match TRBD1. The V gene end was trimmed by 0 bases and the J gene end by 10 bases; junction bases not matched to a gene: 13. Germline-derived CDR1 and CDR2 are DFQATT and SNEGSKA (reference sequence). This CDR3 is 15 amino acids long. The CDR3 DNA is TGCAGTGCTAGAGATTCCGGACAGGGAGTTTCAGCAGCTTTCCTT. This translates into CSARDSGQGVSAAFL.

Comments on this clonotype: Relative to the germline gene, one junction end is altered; a read error may explain this. This chain uses TRBV7-2 with TRBJ2-2, with 7 bases that match TRBD2. The CDR3 extends over 15 amino acids. Germline V CDR1 and CDR2: SGHTA, FQGNSA. CDR3 DNA: TGTGCCAGCGGAAGAGCGGGGAGTATCAATGAGGAGTTGTTTTTT. This gives the protein CASGRAGSINEELFF.

The chain couples TRBV12-3 or TRBV12-4 to TRBJ2-1; 10 bases match TRBD2. The V and J ends lost 7 bases and 9 bases, in that order; junction bases with no gene match: 12. This CDR3 spans 15 amino acids. DNA for the CDR3: TGTGCCAGCACCAAAGCGGGGGGGCCGGGAAGTGAGCAGTTCTTC. Protein: CASTKAGGPGSEQFF.

This clonotype came up many times. This rearrangement joins TRBV20-1 to TRBJ1-5; D gene uncertain. Trimming took off 5 bases at V and 1 base at J, with 9 bases between the two ends. The CDR3 length is 13 residues. Germline-derived CDR1 and CDR2 are DFQATT and SNEGSKA (reference sequence). The CDR3 DNA follows: TGCAGTGCTGCTACAAACAGCAATCAGCCCCAGCATTTT. Amino acids: CSAATNSNQPQHF.

CDR3 amino acids: CASRASRENEAFYF. The CDR3 DNA sequence: TGTGCCAGCAGGGCCTCCCGGGAGAACGAAGCTTTCTACTTC. The rearrangement links TRBV9 to TRBJ2-7; D may be TRBD2 (6 bases). This CDR3 has 14 amino acids. V dropped 5 bases and J dropped 13 bases, with 25 bases sitting between them. Germline CDR1 and CDR2: SGDLS and YYNGEE.

This chain joins TRBV4-3 and TRBJ2-7; no clear D. Germline lookup yields CDR1 LGHNA and CDR2 YSLEER. V lost 4 bases to trimming and J lost 5 bases, with 12 bases between them. This CDR3 spans 13 amino acids. CDR3 bases: TGCGCCAGCAGCCGGACGGATGGGGACGAGCAGTACTTC. Protein: CASSRTDGDEQYF.

Ten or more counts support this clonotype. The chain joins TRBV6-1 to TRBJ2-7, with 7 bases fitting TRBD1. V gave up 3 bases and J gave up 2 bases; unmatched junction bases: 7. The V gene's germline CDR1 is MNHNS and CDR2 SASEGT. The CDR3 is made up of 15 amino acids. For the CDR3, the DNA is TGTGCCAGCAGTGATACCCGGGACAGCCCCTACGAGCAGTACTTC. It is translated as CASSDTRDSPYEQYF.

Here the CDR3 reads CASSGAGGSQETQYF. Written as DNA, the CDR3 is TGTGCCAGCAGTGGGGCGGGGGGGAGTCAAGAGACCCAGTACTTC. The rearrangement joins TRBV2 to TRBJ2-5, with 9 positions matching TRBD2. The CDR3 length is 15 residues. The V and J ends lost 4 bases and 2 bases, in that order; junction bases with no gene match: 5. Germline V gene sequence: CDR1 SNHLY, CDR2 FYNNEI.

Concerning this clonotype itself: A clone one base away is much larger, so this may be a read error. The final CDR3 position lacks the conserved phenylalanine or tryptophan, pointing to a likely read error. The rearrangement joins TRBV11-2 to TRBJ1-1; D not resolved. Deletions cut 1 base from V and 1 base from J, with 13 bases between. Germline V gene data show CDR1 as SGHAT and CDR2 as FQNNGV. The CDR3 extends over 16 amino acids. The CDR3 bases are TGTGCCAGCAGCTTAGGCCCGGGATTGACGAACACTGAAGCTTTCGTT. Translated, it gives CASSLGPGLTNTEAFV.

The CDR3: CASSLEGGLNSPLHF. For the CDR3, the DNA is TGTGCCAGCAGCTTAGAGGGGGGGCTAAATTCACCCCTCCACTTT. V usage is TRBV2 and J usage is TRBJ1-6; a possible D gene is TRBD1 (6 bases). The CDR3 runs to 15 residues. Trimming cost V 6 bases and J 7 bases, with 16 bases left between them. CDR1 is SNHLY and CDR2 is FYNNEI in the germline V gene.

This clonotype was detected ten times or more. The chain links TRBV5-1 to TRBJ1-2, with D unresolved. The CDR3 extends over 12 amino acids. Germline CDR1 is SGHRS and CDR2 is YFSETQ. Trimming cost V 4 bases and J 4 bases, with 8 bases left between them. CDR3 loop: CASSDEGYGYTF. The CDR3 nucleotides are TGCGCCAGCAGCGATGAGGGCTATGGCTACACCTTC.

This clonotype was counted between two and nine times. This may come from a read error, since a much larger clone is one base off. This CDR3 is missing its conserved last phenylalanine or tryptophan, likely due to a read error. This chain joins TRBV2 and TRBJ2-7; 7 positions match TRBD2. The CDR3 runs to 11 residues. Per the germline V gene, CDR1 is SNHLY and CDR2 is FYNNEI. V shed 8 bases, J shed 9 bases, and the junction held 7 bases outside the gene matches. CDR3 loop: CASSPGGGQYS. DNA for the CDR3: TGTGCCAGCTCACCGGGGGGAGGGCAGTACTCC.